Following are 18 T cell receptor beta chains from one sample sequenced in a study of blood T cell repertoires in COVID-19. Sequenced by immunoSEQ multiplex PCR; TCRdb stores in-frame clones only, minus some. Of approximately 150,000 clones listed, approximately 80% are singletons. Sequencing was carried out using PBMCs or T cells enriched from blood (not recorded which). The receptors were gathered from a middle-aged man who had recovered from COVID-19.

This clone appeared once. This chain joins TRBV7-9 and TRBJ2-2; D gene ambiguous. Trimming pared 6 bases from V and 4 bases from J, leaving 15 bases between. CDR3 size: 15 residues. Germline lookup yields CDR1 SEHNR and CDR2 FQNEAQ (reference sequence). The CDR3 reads CASSPQQVSTGELFF. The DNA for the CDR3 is TGTGCCAGCAGTCCCCAGCAGGTGTCCACCGGGGAGCTGTTTTTT.

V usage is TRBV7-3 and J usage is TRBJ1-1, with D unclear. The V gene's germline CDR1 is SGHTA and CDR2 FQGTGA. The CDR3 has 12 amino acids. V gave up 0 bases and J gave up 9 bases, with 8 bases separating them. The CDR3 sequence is CASSLTVAKAFF. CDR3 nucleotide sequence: TGTGCCAGCAGCTTAACGGTGGCCAAAGCTTTCTTT. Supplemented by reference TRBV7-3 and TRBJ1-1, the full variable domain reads GAGVSQTPSNKVTEKGKYVELRCDPISGHTALYWYRQSLGQGPEFLIYFQGTGAADDSGLPNDRFFAVRPEGSVSTLKIQRTERGDSAVYLCASSLTVAKAFFGQGTRLTVV.

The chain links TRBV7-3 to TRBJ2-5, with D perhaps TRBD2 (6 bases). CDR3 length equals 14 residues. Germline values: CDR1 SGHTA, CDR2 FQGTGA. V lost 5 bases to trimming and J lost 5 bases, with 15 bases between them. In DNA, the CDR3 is TGTGCCAGCAGCCAGGGCGGGACGAGGGAGACCCAGTACTTC. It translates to CASSQGGTRETQYF.

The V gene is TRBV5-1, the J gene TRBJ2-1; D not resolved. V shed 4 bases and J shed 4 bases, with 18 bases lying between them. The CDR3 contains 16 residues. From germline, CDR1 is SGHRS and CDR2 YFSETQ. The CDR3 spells CASSPGGPPGYNEQFF. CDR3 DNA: TGCGCCAGCAGCCCCGGTGGCCCGCCGGGTTACAATGAGCAGTTCTTC.

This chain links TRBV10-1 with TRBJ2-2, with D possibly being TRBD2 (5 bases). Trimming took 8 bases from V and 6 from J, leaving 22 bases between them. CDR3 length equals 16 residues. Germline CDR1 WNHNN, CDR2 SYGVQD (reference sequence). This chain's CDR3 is CASGPTGIQTSGELFF. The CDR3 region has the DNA TGCGCCAGCGGGCCCACCGGGATTCAAACGTCCGGGGAGCTGTTTTTT.

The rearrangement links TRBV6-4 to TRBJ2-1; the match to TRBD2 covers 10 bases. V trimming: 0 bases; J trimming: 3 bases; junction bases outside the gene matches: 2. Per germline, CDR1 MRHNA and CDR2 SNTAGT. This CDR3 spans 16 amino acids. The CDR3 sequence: CASSDSPSGGYNEQFF. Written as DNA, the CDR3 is TGTGCCAGCAGTGACTCTCCTAGCGGGGGCTACAATGAGCAGTTCTTC.

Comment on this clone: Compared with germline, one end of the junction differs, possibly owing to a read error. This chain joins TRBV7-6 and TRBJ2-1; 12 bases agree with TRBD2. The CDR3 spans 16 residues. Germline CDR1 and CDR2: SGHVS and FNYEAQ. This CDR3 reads CASSLAGGFSYNEQFF. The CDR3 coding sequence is TGTGCCAGCAGCCTAGCGGGGGGGTTCTCCTACAATGAGCAGTTCTTC.

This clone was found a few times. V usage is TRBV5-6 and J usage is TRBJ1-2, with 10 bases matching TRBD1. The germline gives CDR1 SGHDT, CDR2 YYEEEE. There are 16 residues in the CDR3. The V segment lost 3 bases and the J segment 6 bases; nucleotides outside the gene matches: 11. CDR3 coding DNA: TGTGCCAGCAGCTCCGTAGGACAGGGGGAGCAGAATGGCTACACCTTC. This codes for CASSSVGQGEQNGYTF. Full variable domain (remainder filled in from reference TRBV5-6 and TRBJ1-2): DAGVTQSPTHLIKTRGQQVTLRCSPKSGHDTVSWYQQALGQGPQFIFQYYEEEERQRGNFPDRFSGHQFPNYSSELNVNALLLGDSALYLCASSSVGQGEQNGYTFGSGTRLTVV.

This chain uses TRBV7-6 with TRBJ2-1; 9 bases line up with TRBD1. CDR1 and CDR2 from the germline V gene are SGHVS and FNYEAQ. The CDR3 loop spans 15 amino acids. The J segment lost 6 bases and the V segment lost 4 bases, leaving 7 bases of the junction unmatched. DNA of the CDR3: TGTGCCAGCAGCTGGTTACAGGGGGCAAGCAATGAGCAGTTCTTC. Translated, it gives CASSWLQGASNEQFF.

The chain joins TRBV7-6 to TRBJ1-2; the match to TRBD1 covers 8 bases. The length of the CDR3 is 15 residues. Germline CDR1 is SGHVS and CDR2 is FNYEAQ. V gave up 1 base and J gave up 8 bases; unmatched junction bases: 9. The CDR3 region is CASSLGGGQENGYTF. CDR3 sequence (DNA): TGTGCCAGCAGCTTAGGCGGGGGACAGGAAAACGGCTACACCTTC.

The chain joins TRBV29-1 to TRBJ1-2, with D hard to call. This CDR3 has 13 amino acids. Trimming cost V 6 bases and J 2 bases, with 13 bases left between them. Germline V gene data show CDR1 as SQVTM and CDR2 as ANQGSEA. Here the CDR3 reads CSVIDVGNYGYTF. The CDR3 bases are TGCAGCGTGATCGACGTCGGGAACTATGGCTACACCTTC.

The CDR3 nucleotides read TGCGCCAGCAGCTGCAGGCAGTATAGCAATCAGCCCCAGCATTTT. This codes for CASSCRQYSNQPQHF. This chain links TRBV5-1 with TRBJ1-5; D not certain. The V gene's germline CDR1 is SGHRS and CDR2 YFSETQ. The germline V and J ends were trimmed by 3 bases and 0 bases, with 10 bases remaining between them. This CDR3 has 15 amino acids.

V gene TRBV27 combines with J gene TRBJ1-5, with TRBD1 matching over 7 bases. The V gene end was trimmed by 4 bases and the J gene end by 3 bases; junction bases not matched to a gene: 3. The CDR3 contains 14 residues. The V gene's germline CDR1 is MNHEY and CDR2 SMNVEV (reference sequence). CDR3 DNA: TGTGCCAGCAGTTGGACAGGAACCAATCAGCCCCAGCATTTT. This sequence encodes CASSWTGTNQPQHF.

CDR3 protein: CASSLTGFEQYV. In DNA form, the CDR3 reads TGTGCCAGCAGCCTCACAGGGTTCGAGCAGTACGTC. The gene calls are TRBV7-3 and TRBJ2-7; D may be TRBD1 (6 bases). The germline CDR1 and CDR2 sequences are SGHTA and FQGTGA. V was shortened by 5 bases and J by 6 bases, with 11 bases between the two germline ends. The CDR3 consists of 12 residues.

The CDR3 region has the DNA TGTGCCAGCAGCCCCGACCCCGGACTAGCGGGGAGTAGCTACAATGAGCAGTTCTTC. The encoded protein is CASSPDPGLAGSSYNEQFF. The chain has TRBV9 and TRBJ2-1; 12 nucleotides align to TRBD2. J gave up 3 bases and V 4 bases, and 14 bases lay outside the gene matches. The germline CDR1 and CDR2 sequences are SGDLS and YYNGEE. CDR3 length: 19 residues.

CDR3 amino acids: CASSELSDPYNEQFF. In DNA form, the CDR3 reads TGTGCCAGCAGTGAACTGTCAGATCCCTACAATGAGCAGTTCTTC. The chain uses TRBV6-1 and TRBJ2-1; no clear D. The CDR3 runs 15 residues. The V gene lost 2 bases and the J gene lost 2 bases, with 10 bases spanning the gap. The V gene's germline CDR1 is MNHNS and CDR2 SASEGT.

The CDR3 sequence is CASSLRGQAVSYEQYF. The DNA for the CDR3 is TGTGCCAGCAGCTTACGCGGACAGGCCGTCTCCTACGAGCAGTACTTC. The rearrangement links TRBV7-7 to TRBJ2-7; 7 bases map to TRBD1. The germline V gene has CDR1 SSHAT and CDR2 FNYEAQ (reference sequence). CDR3 length: 16 amino acids. Trimming at V came to 2 bases and at J to 0 bases, leaving 7 bases not matched to a gene.

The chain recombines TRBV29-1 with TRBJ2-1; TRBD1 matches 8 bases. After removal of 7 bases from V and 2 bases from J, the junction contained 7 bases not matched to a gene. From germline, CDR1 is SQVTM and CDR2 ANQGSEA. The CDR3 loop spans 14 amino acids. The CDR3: CSAWGQAAYNEQFF. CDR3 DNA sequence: TGCAGCGCCTGGGGACAGGCTGCCTACAATGAGCAGTTCTTC.